This passage covers 9 T cell receptor beta chains from one sample sequenced in a study of blood T cell repertoires in COVID-19 (TCRdb year 2020). The library was produced with the immunoSEQ multiplex PCR assay. In its TCRdb copy, this immuneACCESS table keeps in-frame sequences only and misses some clones. Where compared with another copy, unresolved V genes explain less than half of these, and the others have no known cause. This sample comprises about 220,000 clones, approximately 80% of them detected only once. The ten largest clones capture about 9% of the sample. The sequencing input was peripheral blood. The receptors come from a man aged 45-65 years with active or convalescent COVID-19.

J is TRBJ2-1 and V is TRBV2; D may be TRBD2 (6 bases). Germline V gives CDR1 SNHLY, CDR2 FYNNEI. CDR3 size: 14 residues. Trimming stripped 6 bases from V and 4 bases from J, with 13 bases between. CDR3: CASSFRDSYNEQFF. The CDR3 nucleotides are TGTGCCAGCAGCTTCCGGGACTCTTACAATGAGCAGTTCTTC.

The gene calls are TRBV5-8 and TRBJ1-5; a weak D match, TRBD1 (5 bases). Germline V gene data show CDR1 as SGHTS and CDR2 as YDEGEE. This CDR3 has 18 residues. V dropped 4 bases and J dropped 4 bases, with 24 bases sitting between them. CDR3 coding DNA: TGTGCCAGCAGCCCTCTCCTCGACAGTCTGGGACTTAATCAGCCCCAGCATTTT. Translated: CASSPLLDSLGLNQPQHF.

V gene TRBV11-2 combines with J gene TRBJ2-3; no firm D call. V lost 5 bases to trimming and J lost 8 bases, with 14 bases between them. Germline V lookup: CDR1 SGHAT, CDR2 FQNNGV. This CDR3 is built from 13 residues. CDR3 region: CASSAGTTGTQYF. CDR3 sequence (DNA): TGTGCCAGCAGCGCCGGTACCACGGGTACGCAGTATTTT.

The V gene is TRBV18, the J gene TRBJ2-1; TRBD2 agrees at 8 bases. Germline CDR1 reads KGHSH; CDR2 reads LQKENI. The CDR3 consists of 15 residues. V gave up 4 bases and J gave up 5 bases; unmatched junction bases: 7. CDR3 sequence reads: CASSQLAGPDNEQFF. Here the CDR3 DNA reads TGTGCCAGCTCACAGCTAGCGGGCCCCGACAATGAGCAGTTCTTC. Full variable domain (rest looked up from reference TRBV18 and TRBJ2-1): NAGVMQNPRHLVRRRGQEARLRCSPMKGHSHVYWYRQLPEEGLKFMVYLQKENIIDESGMPKERFSAEFPKEGPSILRIQQVVRGDSAAYFCASSQLAGPDNEQFFGPGTRLTVL.

The genes are TRBV2 and TRBJ2-5; weak D call: TRBD2 (6 bases). The V gene's germline CDR1 is SNHLY and CDR2 FYNNEI. The germline V and J ends were trimmed by 2 bases and 1 base, with 8 bases remaining between them. The CDR3 loop spans 14 amino acids. The CDR3 DNA follows: TGTGCCAGCAGTGAACTTAGCGGCCAAGAGACCCAGTACTTC. Its protein product is CASSELSGQETQYF.

The V gene is TRBV27, the J gene TRBJ1-1; D gene uncertain. Germline V gene lookup returns CDR1 MNHEY and CDR2 SMNVEV (reference sequence). There are 12 residues in the CDR3. Between the trimmed V and J ends, which lost 8 bases and 1 base, there was a span of 8 bases. In nucleotides, the CDR3 is TGTGCCAGCCGCCTCGGGAACACTGAAGCTTTCTTT. This translates into CASRLGNTEAFF.

The chain recombines TRBV5-6 with TRBJ1-5, with D perhaps matching TRBD1 (6 bases). This CDR3 has 15 amino acids. Germline V gene sequence: CDR1 SGHDT, CDR2 YYEEEE. Trimming left V 2 bases short and J 2 bases short, with 11 bases between. This CDR3 reads CASSFRGRGNQPQHF. DNA of the CDR3: TGTGCCAGCAGCTTCAGGGGTCGGGGCAATCAGCCCCAGCATTTT.

The genes are TRBV10-3 and TRBJ1-4, with D possibly matching TRBD1 (5 bases). Germline V gives CDR1 ENHRY, CDR2 SYGVKD. The V and J ends lost 5 bases and 7 bases respectively, with 14 bases between them. This CDR3 is built from 14 residues. DNA of the CDR3: TGTGCCATCAGTTCCTTGGGGGGAGCTGAAAAACTGTTTTTT. It encodes CAISSLGGAEKLFF.

The chain carries TRBV10-3 and TRBJ1-2; no reliable D call. CDR1 ENHRY and CDR2 SYGVKD come from the germline V gene. With 0 bases removed from V and 5 bases from J, the gap between germline ends came to 10 bases. The CDR3 extends over 14 amino acids. The CDR3 reads CAISESGGSYGYTF. The CDR3 DNA sequence: TGTGCCATCAGTGAGTCGGGAGGGTCTTATGGCTACACCTTC.